These 21 T cell receptor beta chains share one sample of origin, sequenced in a study of T cells after posttransplantation cyclophosphamide. Assay used: immunoSEQ multiplex PCR; TCRdb lists only in-frame clones, some missing. The sample yields 9,500 to 15,000 clones, without any singletons. Material for sequencing was PBMCs. Receptors originate from a woman in her thirties or forties in good health, CMV-negative, and a related stem cell transplant donor.

This clone was observed many times. The chain carries TRBV9 and TRBJ2-1, with D perhaps matching TRBD2 (5 bases). The germline V and J ends were trimmed by 0 bases and 6 bases, with 28 bases remaining between them. Germline V gene lookup returns CDR1 SGDLS and CDR2 YYNGEE. CDR3 length equals 20 residues. In nucleotides, the CDR3 is TGTGCCAGCAGCGTAGCGGAGCCTCATTTGACCGGGGATGGTGGCAATGAGCAGTTCTTC. Encoded protein: CASSVAEPHLTGDGGNEQFF. The full variable domain, with the rest looked up from reference TRBV9 and TRBJ2-1, is DSGVTQTPKHLITATGQRVTLRCSPRSGDLSVYWYQQSLDQGLQFLIQYYNGEERAKGNILERFSAQQFPDLHSELNLSSLELGDSALYFCASSVAEPHLTGDGGNEQFFGPGTRLTVL.

This clone was detected ten times or more. This chain connects TRBV7-8 to TRBJ2-1; D is unresolved. Germline V gene lookup returns CDR1 SGHVS and CDR2 FQNEAQ. Trimming stripped 3 bases from V and 3 bases from J, with 6 bases between. This CDR3 spans 13 amino acids. This CDR3 is CASSFRVYNEQFF. CDR3 DNA: TGTGCCAGCAGCTTCAGAGTCTACAATGAGCAGTTCTTC.

This clone was found many times. V is TRBV5-1 and J is TRBJ2-7, with TRBD2 matching 11 bases. Germline loops: CDR1 SGHRS, CDR2 YFSETQ. Trimming removed 0 bases from V and 5 bases from J; junction bases left unmatched: 4. This CDR3 has 15 amino acids. CDR3 loop: CASSLVSGGADEQYF. The DNA for the CDR3 is TGCGCCAGCAGCTTGGTTAGCGGGGGGGCCGACGAGCAGTACTTC.

This clone has ten or more counts. The CDR3 coding sequence is TGTGCCTTTGACAGGGCCAACGAGCAGTACTTC. It translates to CAFDRANEQYF. This chain links TRBV30 with TRBJ2-7; 7 bases agree with TRBD1. J gave up 5 bases and V 7 bases, and 5 bases lay outside the gene matches. Germline V gene lookup returns CDR1 GTSNPN and CDR2 SVGIG (reference sequence). The CDR3 consists of 11 residues.

This clone has a count of ten or more. The rearrangement joins TRBV2 to TRBJ2-5, with D possibly matching TRBD1 (6 bases). This CDR3 has 14 amino acids. Looked up from germline, CDR1 is SNHLY and CDR2 is FYNNEI. V was trimmed by 6 bases and J by 7 bases, leaving 18 bases between them. The CDR3 coding sequence is TGTGCCAGCAGGATCCAGGGGTCCGTTGGGACCCAGTACTTC. Protein sequence: CASRIQGSVGTQYF.

This clone was seen repeatedly, ten times or more. The chain combines TRBV6-1 with TRBJ2-7; TRBD1 agrees at 7 bases. J was trimmed by 0 bases and V by 3 bases; bases with no gene match: 8. Germline values: CDR1 MNHNS, CDR2 SASEGT. The CDR3 has 16 amino acids. CDR3 sequence: CASSDPGQLSSYEQYF. The CDR3 DNA reads TGTGCCAGCAGTGACCCGGGACAGTTGAGCTCCTACGAGCAGTACTTC.

This clone was observed at least ten times. The chain couples TRBV28 to TRBJ1-2; a weak D match, TRBD1 (6 bases). The V end lost 2 bases, the J end lost 8 bases, and 9 bases lay between the germline ends. Germline CDR1 reads MDHEN; CDR2 reads SYDVKM. This CDR3 region has 12 residues. CDR3 region: CASSLTGQGYTF. DNA for the CDR3: TGTGCCAGCAGTTTAACAGGGCAGGGCTACACCTTC.

By proportion, this clone is medium-sized. The V call is TRBV10-3, the J call TRBJ1-6, with TRBD1 identical over 11 bases. Germline V gene sequence: CDR1 ENHRY, CDR2 SYGVKD. V was clipped by 0 bases and J by 12 bases; unmatched bases: 4. The CDR3 length is 15 residues. The CDR3 nucleotides read TGTGCCATCAGTGAGTCTGGACAGGGGGCTTTACCCCTCCACTTT. Its protein is CAISESGQGALPLHF.

This clone was seen only a few times. Distinct nucleotide sequences in the sample also encode this CDR3. The chain has TRBV18 and TRBJ2-2, with no clear D. The V gene lost 2 bases and the J gene lost 8 bases, with 9 bases spanning the gap. Per the germline V gene, CDR1 is KGHSH and CDR2 is LQKENI. The CDR3 consists of 13 residues. For the CDR3, the DNA is TGTGCCAGCTCACCAGACGGGTCGGGGGAGCTGTTTTTT. This translates into CASSPDGSGELFF.

At least ten counts were recorded for this clone. V usage is TRBV11-3 and J usage is TRBJ2-1, with 9 bases that match TRBD2. The CDR3 consists of 17 residues. CDR1 is SGHNT and CDR2 is YENEEA in the germline V gene. J gave up 5 bases and V 2 bases, and 10 bases lay outside the gene matches. Here the CDR3 reads CASSLNHGGLANNEQFF. CDR3 DNA sequence: TGTGCCAGCAGCTTAAACCATGGGGGACTAGCAAACAATGAGCAGTTCTTC.

This clone was picked up many times. The gene calls are TRBV29-1 and TRBJ1-1, with D perhaps TRBD1 (5 bases). Trimming left V 4 bases short and J 5 bases short, with 11 bases between. CDR1 is SQVTM, CDR2 ANQGSEA, per germline. The CDR3 runs to 12 residues. The CDR3 sequence is CSVAQGTTEAFF. The CDR3 DNA is TGCAGCGTTGCCCAGGGTACGACTGAAGCTTTCTTT.

This clone was seen repeatedly, ten times or more. The chain carries TRBV6-5 and TRBJ2-3; TRBD1 matches at 11 bases. The CDR3 is made up of 15 amino acids. V lost 7 bases and J lost 0; bases outside the gene matches: 3. Germline values: CDR1 MNHEY, CDR2 SVGAGI. CDR3 sequence reads: CASTRDRGSTDTQYF. The CDR3 region has the DNA TGTGCCAGCACACGGGACAGGGGGAGCACAGATACGCAGTATTTT.

This clone has a count of ten or more. V gene TRBV13 combines with J gene TRBJ2-7; D possibly corresponds to TRBD1 (6 bases). CDR3 length equals 14 residues. Germline CDR1 and CDR2: PRHDT and FYEKMQ (reference sequence). V was cut by 5 bases and J by 2 bases, with 13 bases left in between. The DNA for the CDR3 is TGTGCCAGCAGCAACTTGGACAGTGCCTACGAGCAGTACTTC. Protein sequence: CASSNLDSAYEQYF.

This clone has a count of ten or more. Here the CDR3 DNA reads TGTGCCAGCAGTTACTCGGATCCAGGCGCGAGCTATGGCTACACCTTC. Its protein product is CASSYSDPGASYGYTF. The chain recombines TRBV6-6 with TRBJ1-2; unclear D gene. This CDR3 region has 16 residues. Germline assignment: CDR1 MNHNY and CDR2 SVGAGI (reference sequence). V gave up 0 bases and J gave up 4 bases, with 15 bases separating them.

This clone came up many times. CDR3 protein: CASSGYRSTNEKLFF. Written as DNA, the CDR3 is TGTGCCAGCAGCGGATACAGGTCCACTAATGAAAAACTGTTTTTT. The chain recombines TRBV7-9 with TRBJ1-4; TRBD1 might be the D (5 bases). V was pared by 5 bases and J by 2 bases, with 12 bases between. CDR3 size: 15 residues. Germline V lookup: CDR1 SEHNR, CDR2 FQNEAQ (reference sequence).

This clone was seen many times. The rearrangement joins TRBV7-9 to TRBJ2-7; D not resolved. CDR1 SEHNR and CDR2 FQNEAQ come from the germline V gene (reference sequence). The CDR3 runs 14 residues. V was pared by 5 bases and J by 0 bases, with 11 bases between. DNA for the CDR3: TGTGCCAGCAGCCAGTTCGATCCCTCCTACGAGCAGTACTTC. It yields the protein CASSQFDPSYEQYF.

This clone was recorded many times. The chain uses TRBV29-1 and TRBJ2-1; 10 bases fit TRBD2. V gave up 7 bases and J gave up 8 bases; unmatched junction bases: 14. Per the germline V gene, CDR1 is SQVTM and CDR2 is ANQGSEA. The CDR3 loop spans 15 amino acids. CDR3 region: CSARRTSGNNYEQFF. DNA of the CDR3: TGCAGCGCAAGGAGGACTAGCGGTAATAACTATGAGCAGTTCTTC.

In its sample, this clone was seen many times. The chain links TRBV7-3 to TRBJ1-2, with 7 nucleotides matching TRBD1. The V gene's germline CDR1 is SGHTA and CDR2 FQGTGA. Trimming at V came to 0 bases and at J to 8 bases, leaving 6 bases not matched to a gene. This CDR3 has 14 amino acids. CDR3 bases: TGTGCCAGCAGCTTAACGGCAGGGGGGAGCGGCTACACCTTC. Translated: CASSLTAGGSGYTF.

Ten or more counts support this clone. This chain uses TRBV28 with TRBJ1-5; 11 nucleotides match TRBD1. The junction had 10 bases not matched to a gene; V was cut back by 8 bases and J by 7 bases. Germline V gene lookup returns CDR1 MDHEN and CDR2 SYDVKM. The CDR3 is made up of 15 amino acids. CDR3 region: CASGALGQGVQPQHF. CDR3 coding DNA: TGTGCCAGCGGGGCCTTGGGACAGGGGGTCCAGCCCCAGCATTTT.

This clone was observed at least ten times. The chain combines TRBV5-1 with TRBJ2-1; the D gene is possibly TRBD2 (7 bases). With 0 bases removed from V and 6 bases from J, the gap between germline ends came to 16 bases. CDR3 length equals 16 residues. Germline CDR1 SGHRS, CDR2 YFSETQ. CDR3 region: CASSLEGGSYGNEQFF. The CDR3 DNA reads as TGCGCCAGCAGCTTGGAGGGGGGGAGTTACGGCAATGAGCAGTTCTTC.

There are many counts of this clone. The chain carries TRBV19 and TRBJ2-2; perhaps TRBD1 as D (5 bases). V was shortened by 3 bases and J by 2 bases, with 16 bases between the two germline ends. Germline V gives CDR1 LNHDA, CDR2 SQIVND (reference sequence). The CDR3 spans 17 residues. The CDR3 DNA reads as TGTGCCAGTAGTATCGGATCGATCAGGGTCAACACCGGGGAGCTGTTTTTT. It yields the protein CASSIGSIRVNTGELFF.